Presented here are 7 T cell receptor beta chains from one specimen sequenced in a study of Ad26.COV2.S vaccination and SARS-CoV-2 variants. Treatment meaning: 15 to 20 received Ad26.COV2.S at low or high dose, single or two shots; five or six received placebo; per-sample allocation not given. Collection of samples fell on day 63 after the first vaccine or placebo injection. The protocol was immunoSEQ multiplex PCR, while the TCRdb copy is restricted to in-frame clones and leaves out a portion. The table records about 280,000 clones, about 87% of them present only once. This specimen consisted of peripheral blood, obtained in a trial of Ad26.COV2.S vaccine versus placebo. Receptors were obtained from a person between 18 and 59 years old who received the Ad26.COV2.S COVID-19 vaccine or a placebo.

This clone was detected a few times. This chain connects TRBV7-8 to TRBJ2-1, with a tentative D call TRBD1 (6 bases). The length of the CDR3 is 13 residues. Trimming removed 5 bases from V and 5 bases from J, with 10 bases in between. The germline gives CDR1 SGHVS, CDR2 FQNEAQ. The CDR3: CASSLRTDNEQFF. CDR3 sequence (DNA): TGTGCCAGCAGCCTCAGGACAGACAATGAGCAGTTCTTC.

This chain links TRBV11-2 with TRBJ2-2, with D possibly matching TRBD1 (6 bases). The CDR3 runs 16 residues. Trimming removed 3 bases from V and 5 bases from J, with 16 bases in between. The V gene's germline CDR1 is SGHAT and CDR2 FQNNGV. The CDR3 loop reads CASSFQRGGGTGELFF. DNA for the CDR3: TGTGCCAGCAGCTTCCAAAGAGGGGGTGGGACCGGGGAGCTGTTTTTT.

V usage is TRBV27 and J usage is TRBJ1-2; no definite D call. This CDR3 spans 14 amino acids. Looked up from germline, CDR1 is MNHEY and CDR2 is SMNVEV (reference sequence). The ends were cut back, 3 bases at V and 1 base at J, with 9 bases in the middle. CDR3 in amino acids: CASSFSGLNYGYTF. CDR3 bases: TGTGCCAGCAGTTTCTCTGGGCTTAACTATGGCTACACCTTC.

This clone was observed once. The V and J genes are TRBV28 and TRBJ1-1; 7 nucleotides align to TRBD1. After removal of 6 bases from V and 5 bases from J, the junction contained 6 bases not matched to a gene. In germline, CDR1 is MDHEN, CDR2 SYDVKM. The CDR3 is 13 residues long. DNA of the CDR3: TGTGCCAGCAGCCGTACCAGGGGGACTGAAGCTTTCTTT. This gives the protein CASSRTRGTEAFF.

This chain joins TRBV7-9 and TRBJ1-5, with 10 positions matching TRBD1. Trimming cost V 0 bases and J 3 bases; bases outside gene matches: 5. Germline V gene lookup returns CDR1 SEHNR and CDR2 FQNEAQ (reference sequence). This CDR3 is 17 amino acids long. The CDR3 nucleotides read TGTGCCAGCAGCTTAGCCTGGACAGGGGGACCCAATCAGCCCCAGCATTTT. It codes for CASSLAWTGGPNQPQHF.

The V and J genes are TRBV5-8 and TRBJ1-2, with TRBD1 identical over 8 bases. Germline V CDR1 and CDR2: SGHTS, YDEGEE. V shed 5 bases, J shed 3 bases, and the junction held 3 bases outside the gene matches. The CDR3 sequence is 13 residues long. The CDR3: CASRRDRHYGYTF. As DNA, the CDR3 is TGTGCCAGCAGAAGGGACAGGCACTATGGCTACACCTTC.

The chain combines TRBV7-9 with TRBJ2-1; TRBD1 agrees at 9 bases. V lost 5 bases, J lost 6 bases, and 8 bases stayed unmatched. Germline lookup yields CDR1 SEHNR and CDR2 FQNEAQ (reference sequence). There are 15 residues in the CDR3. The CDR3 bases are TGTGCCAGCAGCCAAAGGACAGGGGCGCGCAATGAGCAGTTCTTC. Translation gives CASSQRTGARNEQFF.